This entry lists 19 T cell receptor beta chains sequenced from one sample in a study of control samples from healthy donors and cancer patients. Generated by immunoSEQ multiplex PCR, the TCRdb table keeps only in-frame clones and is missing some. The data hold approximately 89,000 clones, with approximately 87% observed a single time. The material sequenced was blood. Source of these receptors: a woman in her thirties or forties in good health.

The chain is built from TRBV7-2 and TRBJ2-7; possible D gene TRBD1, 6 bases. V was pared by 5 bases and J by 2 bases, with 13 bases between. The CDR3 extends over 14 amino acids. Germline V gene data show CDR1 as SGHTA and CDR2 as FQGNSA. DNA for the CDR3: TGTGCCAGCAGCACAAGGGGGACACCCTACGAGCAGTACTTC. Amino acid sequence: CASSTRGTPYEQYF. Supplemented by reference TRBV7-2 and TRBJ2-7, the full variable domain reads GAGVSQSPSNKVTEKGKDVELRCDPISGHTALYWYRQSLGQGLEFLIYFQGNSAPDKSGLPSDRFSAERTGGSVSTLTIQRTQQEDSAVYLCASSTRGTPYEQYFGPGTRLTVT.

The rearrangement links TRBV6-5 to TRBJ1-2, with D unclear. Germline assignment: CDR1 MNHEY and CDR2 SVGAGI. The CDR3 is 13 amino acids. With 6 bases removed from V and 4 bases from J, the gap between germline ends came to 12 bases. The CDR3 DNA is TGTGCCAGCAGAGCTTTACGGGGCTATGGCTACACCTTC. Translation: CASRALRGYGYTF.

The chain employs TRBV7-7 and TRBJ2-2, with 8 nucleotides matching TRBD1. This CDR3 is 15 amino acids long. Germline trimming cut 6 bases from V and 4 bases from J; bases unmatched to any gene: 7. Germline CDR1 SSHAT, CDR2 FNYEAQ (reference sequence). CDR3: CASRSGGAGTGELFF. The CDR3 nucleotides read TGTGCCAGCAGGTCAGGGGGCGCGGGCACCGGGGAGCTGTTTTTT.

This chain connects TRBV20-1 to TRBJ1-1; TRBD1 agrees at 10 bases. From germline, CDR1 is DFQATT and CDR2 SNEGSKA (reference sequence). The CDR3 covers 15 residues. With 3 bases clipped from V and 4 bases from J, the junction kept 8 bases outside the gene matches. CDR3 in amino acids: CSASRDRGSSTEAFF. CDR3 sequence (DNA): TGCAGTGCTAGTCGGGACAGGGGCTCTAGCACTGAAGCTTTCTTT.

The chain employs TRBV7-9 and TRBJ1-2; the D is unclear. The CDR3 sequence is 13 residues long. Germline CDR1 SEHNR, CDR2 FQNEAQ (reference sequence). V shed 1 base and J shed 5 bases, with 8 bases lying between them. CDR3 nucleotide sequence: TGTGCCAGCAGCTTAGGAGGGCCTTATGGCTACACCTTC. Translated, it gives CASSLGGPYGYTF.

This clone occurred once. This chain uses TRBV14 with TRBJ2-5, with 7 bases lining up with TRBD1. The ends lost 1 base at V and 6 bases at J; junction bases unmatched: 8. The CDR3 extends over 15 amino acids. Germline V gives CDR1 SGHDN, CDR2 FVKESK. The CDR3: CASSQGVGQAKTQYF. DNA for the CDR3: TGTGCCAGCAGCCAAGGCGTCGGACAGGCAAAGACCCAGTACTTC.

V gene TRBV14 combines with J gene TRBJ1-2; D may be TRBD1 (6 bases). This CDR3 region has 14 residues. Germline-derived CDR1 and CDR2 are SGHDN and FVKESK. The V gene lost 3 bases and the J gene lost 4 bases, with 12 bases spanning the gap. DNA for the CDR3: TGTGCCAGCAGCCAGATCGACAGGTCCTATGGCTACACCTTC. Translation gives CASSQIDRSYGYTF.

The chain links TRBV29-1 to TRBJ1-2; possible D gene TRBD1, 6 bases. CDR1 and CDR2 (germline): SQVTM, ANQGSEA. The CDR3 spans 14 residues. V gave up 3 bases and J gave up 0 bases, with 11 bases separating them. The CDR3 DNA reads TGCAGCGTTGAGGGGGACAAAGCTAACTATGGCTACACCTTC. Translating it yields CSVEGDKANYGYTF.

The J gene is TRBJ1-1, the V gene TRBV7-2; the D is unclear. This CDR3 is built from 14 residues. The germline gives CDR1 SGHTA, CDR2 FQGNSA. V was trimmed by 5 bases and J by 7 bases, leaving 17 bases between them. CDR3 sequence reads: CASSPRRGNGEAFF. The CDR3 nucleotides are TGTGCCAGCAGCCCCCGAAGAGGGAACGGTGAAGCTTTCTTT. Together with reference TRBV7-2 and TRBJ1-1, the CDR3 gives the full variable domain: GAGVSQSPSNKVTEKGKDVELRCDPISGHTALYWYRQSLGQGLEFLIYFQGNSAPDKSGLPSDRFSAERTGGSVSTLTIQRTQQEDSAVYLCASSPRRGNGEAFFGQGTRLTVV.

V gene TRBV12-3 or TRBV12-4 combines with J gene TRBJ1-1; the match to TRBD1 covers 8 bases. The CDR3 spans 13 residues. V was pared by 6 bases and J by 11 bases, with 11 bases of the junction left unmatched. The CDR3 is CASRLQGAPGAFF. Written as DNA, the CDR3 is TGTGCCAGCAGACTCCAGGGGGCGCCGGGGGCTTTCTTT.

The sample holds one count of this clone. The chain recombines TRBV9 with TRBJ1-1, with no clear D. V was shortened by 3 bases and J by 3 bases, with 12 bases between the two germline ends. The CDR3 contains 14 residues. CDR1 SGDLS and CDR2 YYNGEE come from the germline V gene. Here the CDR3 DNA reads TGTGCCAGCAGCGGGGCGAGGCAGGACACTGAAGCTTTCTTT. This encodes CASSGARQDTEAFF.

For the CDR3, the DNA is TGTGCCAGCAGCTATGGCATGTACTGGGACTCTGAAGCTTTCTTT. Translating it yields CASSYGMYWDSEAFF. The chain links TRBV14 to TRBJ1-1; possible D gene TRBD1, 5 bases. Trimming took off 5 bases at V and 6 bases at J, with 19 bases between the two ends. This CDR3 has 15 residues. The germline V gene encodes CDR1 SGHDN and CDR2 FVKESK.

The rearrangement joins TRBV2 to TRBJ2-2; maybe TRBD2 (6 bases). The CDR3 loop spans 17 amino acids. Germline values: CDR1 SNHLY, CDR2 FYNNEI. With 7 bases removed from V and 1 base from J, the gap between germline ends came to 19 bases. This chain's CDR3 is CASNTALGGVNTGELFF. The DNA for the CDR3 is TGTGCCAGCAATACCGCCCTTGGAGGGGTGAACACCGGGGAGCTGTTTTTT.

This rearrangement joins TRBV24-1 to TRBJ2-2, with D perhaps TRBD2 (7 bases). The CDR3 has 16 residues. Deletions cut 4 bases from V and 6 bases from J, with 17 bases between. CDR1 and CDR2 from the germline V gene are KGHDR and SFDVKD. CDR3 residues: CATSDTGWGGPGELFF. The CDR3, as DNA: TGTGCCACCAGTGACACCGGTTGGGGGGGGCCCGGGGAGCTGTTTTTT.

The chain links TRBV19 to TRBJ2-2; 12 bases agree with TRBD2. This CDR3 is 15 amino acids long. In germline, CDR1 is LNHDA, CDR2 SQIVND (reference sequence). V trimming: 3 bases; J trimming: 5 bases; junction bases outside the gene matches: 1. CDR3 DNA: TGTGCCAGTAGTATTACTAGCGGGGGGACCGGGGAGCTGTTTTTT. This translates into CASSITSGGTGELFF.

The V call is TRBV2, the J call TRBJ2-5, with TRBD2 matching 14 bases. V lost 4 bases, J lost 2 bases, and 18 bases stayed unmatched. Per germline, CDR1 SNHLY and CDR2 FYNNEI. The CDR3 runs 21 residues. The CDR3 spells CASSGLSRRLAGGPRQETQYF. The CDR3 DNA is TGTGCCAGCAGTGGACTCTCCCGTAGACTAGCGGGGGGGCCCCGGCAAGAGACCCAGTACTTC.

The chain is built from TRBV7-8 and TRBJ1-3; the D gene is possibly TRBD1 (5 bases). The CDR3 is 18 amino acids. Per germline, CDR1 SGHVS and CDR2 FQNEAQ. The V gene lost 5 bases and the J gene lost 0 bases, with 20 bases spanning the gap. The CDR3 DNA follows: TGTGCCAGCAGCCAACGATCAGCGGGACCGAGCTCTGGAAACACCATATATTTT. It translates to CASSQRSAGPSSGNTIYF. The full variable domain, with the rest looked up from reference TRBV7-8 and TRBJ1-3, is GAGVSQSPRYKVAKRGQDVALRCDPISGHVSLFWYQQALGQGPEFLTYFQNEAQLDKSGLPSDRFFAERPEGSVSTLKIQRTQQEDSAVYLCASSQRSAGPSSGNTIYFGEGSWLTVV.

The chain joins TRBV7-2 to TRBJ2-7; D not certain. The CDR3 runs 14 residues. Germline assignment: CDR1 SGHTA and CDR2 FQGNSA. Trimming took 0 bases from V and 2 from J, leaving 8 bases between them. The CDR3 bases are TGTGCCAGCAGCTTAGCGGGGAACCCCTACGAGCAGTACTTC. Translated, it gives CASSLAGNPYEQYF.

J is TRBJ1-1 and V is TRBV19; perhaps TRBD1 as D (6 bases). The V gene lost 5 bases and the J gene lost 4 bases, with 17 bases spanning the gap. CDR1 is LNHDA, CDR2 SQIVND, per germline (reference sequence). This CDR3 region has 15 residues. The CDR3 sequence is CASSRGATFLTEAFF. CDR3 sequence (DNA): TGTGCCAGTAGTCGGGGGGCTACCTTTCTCACTGAAGCTTTCTTT.